The 10 T cell receptor beta chains below all came from one sample that was sequenced in a study of T-cell memory formation after mild COVID-19 (dated by TCRdb to about 2021). The protocol used for the library was 5' RACE. The listed sequencing device is Illumina NovaSeq 6000. In-frame beta chains were kept once TCRdb had trimmed the public reads at Q25 with fastp and called clones with MiXCR. Merged by CDR3 protein, the rows form single entries marked with the most common genes and DNA. Recorded for this sample are 130,000 to 150,000 distinct CDR3 sequences; 5.5% to 7% of them occurred a single time. The ten largest clones capture 2% to 2.5% of the sample. Specimen: PBMCs or a T cell subset sorted from them (not recorded which). The receptors originated from an adult woman who had mild COVID-19 (a few samples of this study predate the infection). The sample titles of this study are shuffled in the database, so cell type and time point are left out; the donor was told from shared clones.

This sequence joins TRBV5-1 and TRBJ2-2, with 8 bases matching TRBD1. The trim removed 7 bases at V and 0 bases at J, leaving 8 bases unmatched. The CDR3 has 16 amino acids. Germline CDR1 is SGHRS and CDR2 is YFSETQ. Here the CDR3 DNA reads TGCGCCAGCTGTGAGCTGGGACAGGCGAACACCGGGGAGCTGTTTTTT. Translating it yields CASCELGQANTGELFF.

This clonotype appeared many times. This sequence joins TRBV20-1 and TRBJ1-2; 8 nucleotides match TRBD1. The CDR3 contains 13 residues. V dropped 0 bases and J dropped 6; count of bases not matched to a gene: 3. In germline, CDR1 is DFQATT, CDR2 SNEGSKA (reference sequence). The CDR3, as DNA: TGCAGTGCTAGAGACTACAGGGGGAATGGCTACACCTTC. Translating it yields CSARDYRGNGYTF.

This rearrangement joins TRBV5-1 to TRBJ2-3; 11 bases agree with TRBD2. The V gene's germline CDR1 is SGHRS and CDR2 YFSETQ. The trim removed 4 bases at V and 2 bases at J, leaving 3 bases unmatched. The CDR3 runs 15 residues. The CDR3 DNA follows: TGCGCCAGCAGCCGTAGCGGGAGGGACACAGATACGCAGTATTTT. The encoded protein is CASSRSGRDTDTQYF.

In its sample, this clonotype was seen a few times. V gene TRBV2 combines with J gene TRBJ1-1; TRBD1 matches 8 bases. The CDR3 is made up of 16 amino acids. CDR1 and CDR2 from the germline V gene are SNHLY and FYNNEI. Unmatched junction bases numbered 10, after V lost 3 bases and J lost 4 bases. The CDR3 is CASSERPGQVVTEAFF. CDR3 nucleotide sequence: TGTGCCAGCAGTGAGAGACCGGGACAGGTCGTCACTGAAGCTTTCTTT.

The chain recombines TRBV5-4 with TRBJ1-1; TRBD1 agrees at 10 bases. CDR1 and CDR2 (germline): SGHNT, YYREEE (reference sequence). With V trimmed by 5 bases and J by 8 bases, 15 bases remained unmatched. CDR3 length: 16 residues. In DNA, the CDR3 is TGTGCCAGCAGAAAAATTCAAGGACAGGGGGGATCGGAAGCTTTCTTT. Encoded protein: CASRKIQGQGGSEAFF.

This chain connects TRBV2 to TRBJ1-4; TRBD1 might be the D (5 bases). V gave up 3 bases and J gave up 8 bases, with 7 bases separating them. Germline CDR1 SNHLY, CDR2 FYNNEI. There are 12 residues in the CDR3. The CDR3 is CASSDQGEKLFF. The DNA of the CDR3 is TGTGCCAGCAGTGATCAGGGCGAAAAACTGTTTTTT. Looking up the rest from reference TRBV2 and TRBJ1-4 gives the full variable domain: EPEVTQTPSHQVTQMGQEVILRCVPISNHLYFYWYRQILGQKVEFLVSFYNNEISEKSEIFDDQFSVERPDGSNFTLKIRSTKLEDSAMYFCASSDQGEKLFFGSGTQLSVL.

This clonotype was seen ten or more times. The rearrangement uses TRBV11-2 and TRBJ1-2; D might be TRBD1 (5 bases). The V and J ends lost 0 bases and 5 bases respectively, with 13 bases between them. CDR1 is SGHAT, CDR2 FQNNGV, per germline. The CDR3 has 15 amino acids. The CDR3 region is CASSLEGPGTYGYTF. DNA for the CDR3: TGTGCCAGCAGCTTAGAAGGTCCAGGGACGTATGGCTACACCTTC.

This clonotype appeared many times. The DNA for the CDR3 is TGTGCCAGCAGCACAACCGGGACTAGGGGCAACAATGAGCAGTTCTTC. Translating it yields CASSTTGTRGNNEQFF. The V gene is TRBV7-2, the J gene TRBJ2-1, with 8 positions matching TRBD2. V shed 5 bases, J shed 5 bases, and the junction held 11 bases outside the gene matches. Germline assignment: CDR1 SGHTA and CDR2 FQGNSA. The CDR3 loop spans 16 amino acids. The full variable domain, with the rest looked up from reference TRBV7-2 and TRBJ2-1, is GAGVSQSPSNKVTEKGKDVELRCDPISGHTALYWYRQSLGQGLEFLIYFQGNSAPDKSGLPSDRFSAERTGGSVSTLTIQRTQQEDSAVYLCASSTTGTRGNNEQFFGPGTRLTVL.

The chain is built from TRBV5-1 and TRBJ2-2; TRBD2 aligns across 8 bases. The germline CDR1 and CDR2 sequences are SGHRS and YFSETQ. CDR3 length: 16 residues. J was trimmed by 1 base and V by 5 bases; bases with no gene match: 7. The chain's CDR3 is CASRPSGSLNTGELFF. CDR3 bases: TGCGCCAGCAGACCGAGCGGGAGCCTGAACACCGGGGAGCTGTTTTTT.

In its sample, this clonotype was seen many times. The chain recombines TRBV12-3 or TRBV12-4 with TRBJ2-1, with TRBD2 matching 9 bases. The CDR3 extends over 18 amino acids. Losses at the gene ends were 2 bases for V and 1 base for J; bases not matched to a gene: 9. The CDR3 loop is CASSLLQRGEWSYNEQFF. As DNA, the CDR3 is TGTGCCAGCAGTTTACTTCAGCGGGGGGAGTGGTCCTACAATGAGCAGTTCTTC.